The 13 T cell receptor beta chains below were found in one sample sequenced in a study of blood T cell repertoires in COVID-19. Clones were sequenced by immunoSEQ multiplex PCR, and TCRdb holds only the in-frame ones, with some missing. The sample has about 150,000 clones, about 90% seen once; the top ten hold around 0.55%. The specimen sequenced was peripheral blood. The receptors were gathered from a man in his fifties with acute or convalescent COVID-19.

This clone was seen only a few times. The rearrangement uses TRBV3-1 (or the pseudogene TRBV3-2) and TRBJ1-3, with 8 bases matching TRBD1. The V segment lost 8 bases and the J segment 2 bases; nucleotides outside the gene matches: 8. The CDR3 contains 15 residues. Germline V gives CDR1 LGHDT, CDR2 YNNKEL (reference sequence). CDR3 sequence reads: CASFPKTGAGNTIYF. The DNA for the CDR3 is TGTGCCAGCTTCCCTAAGACAGGGGCTGGAAACACCATATATTTT.

The chain uses TRBV5-1 and TRBJ2-1; tentative D call: TRBD2 (5 bases). Trimming stripped 4 bases from V and 0 bases from J, with 11 bases between. In germline, CDR1 is SGHRS, CDR2 YFSETQ. This CDR3 region has 15 residues. This CDR3 is CASSLDWSSYNEQFF. CDR3 DNA: TGCGCCAGCAGCCTGGACTGGAGCTCCTACAATGAGCAGTTCTTC.

This clone showed up just once. V gene TRBV28 combines with J gene TRBJ2-7, with D perhaps TRBD2 (6 bases). This CDR3 has 15 amino acids. The germline CDR1 and CDR2 sequences are MDHEN and SYDVKM. Trimming shortened V by 2 bases and J by 4 bases, and 15 bases separated the two germline ends. CDR3 bases: TGTGCCAGCAGTTTAACGGGAGCGGCTAATTACGAGCAGTACTTC. Protein: CASSLTGAANYEQYF.

This chain connects TRBV27 to TRBJ1-2; 7 bases match TRBD1. CDR1 is MNHEY and CDR2 is SMNVEV in the germline V gene (reference sequence). J gave up 4 bases and V 6 bases, and 5 bases lay outside the gene matches. CDR3 length: 13 amino acids. As DNA, the CDR3 is TGTGCCAGCAGGACGACAGGGATCTATGGCTACACCTTC. Amino acid sequence: CASRTTGIYGYTF.

The chain couples TRBV27 to TRBJ1-5; a possible D gene is TRBD1 (5 bases). The CDR3 consists of 17 residues. Germline V gene lookup returns CDR1 MNHEY and CDR2 SMNVEV (reference sequence). Trimming removed 3 bases from V and 1 base from J, with 16 bases in between. The CDR3 spells CASSFCLGGSSNQPQHF. The DNA of the CDR3 is TGTGCCAGCAGTTTTTGTTTGGGGGGATCAAGCAATCAGCCCCAGCATTTT.

This chain uses TRBV28 with TRBJ2-4; 7 bases match TRBD1. Germline V lookup: CDR1 MDHEN, CDR2 SYDVKM. Trimming took 7 bases from V and 4 from J; bases not matched to a gene: 4. This CDR3 region has 13 residues. The DNA of the CDR3 is TGTGCCAGCACCCCGGGACAGAAAAACATTCAGTACTTC. It specifies CASTPGQKNIQYF.

This clone was picked up one time. This chain connects TRBV5-1 to TRBJ2-7, with TRBD2 matching over 9 bases. Germline V gene sequence: CDR1 SGHRS, CDR2 YFSETQ. CDR3 size: 15 residues. Losses at the gene ends were 3 bases for V and 0 bases for J; bases not matched to a gene: 4. This CDR3 is CASSYSSGASYEQYV. The CDR3 DNA is TGCGCCAGCAGCTACTCTAGCGGGGCCTCCTACGAGCAGTACGTC.

The genes are TRBV6-6 and TRBJ2-6; TRBD2 matches at 7 bases. CDR3 length equals 15 residues. Germline V gives CDR1 MNHNY, CDR2 SVGAGI (reference sequence). The V and J ends lost 7 bases and 6 bases, in that order; junction bases with no gene match: 9. The CDR3 bases are TGTGCCAGCACGCTCGGGGGGTATGTGGCCAACGTCCTGACTTTC. It translates to CASTLGGYVANVLTF.

This chain joins TRBV6-5 and TRBJ2-2; the match to TRBD2 covers 7 bases. Germline V lookup: CDR1 MNHEY, CDR2 SVGAGI. V was pared by 6 bases and J by 0 bases, with 4 bases of the junction left unmatched. The length of the CDR3 is 15 residues. In DNA form, the CDR3 reads TGTGCCAGCAGACCGGGGACTACGAACACCGGGGAGCTGTTTTTT. Translating it yields CASRPGTTNTGELFF.

V and J are TRBV9 and TRBJ2-1; perhaps TRBD2 as D (5 bases). The length of the CDR3 is 12 residues. The V end lost 2 bases, the J end lost 7 bases, and 7 bases lay between the germline ends. The V gene's germline CDR1 is SGDLS and CDR2 YYNGEE. The CDR3 loop reads CASSVTSNEQFF. CDR3 bases: TGTGCCAGCAGCGTCACTAGTAATGAGCAGTTCTTC.

The chain links TRBV28 to TRBJ1-2, with D perhaps TRBD1 (6 bases). This CDR3 spans 14 amino acids. The V gene's germline CDR1 is MDHEN and CDR2 SYDVKM. V was trimmed by 5 bases and J by 8 bases, leaving 18 bases between them. The CDR3 region has the DNA TGTGCCAGCAGTCCAGCGGGGGGGCCGGGAGGCTACACCTTC. As protein: CASSPAGGPGGYTF.

The chain is built from TRBV6-2 or TRBV6-3 and TRBJ1-6, with 8 bases lining up with TRBD1. Germline-derived CDR1 and CDR2 are MNHEY and SVGEGT. V was clipped by 5 bases and J by 10 bases; unmatched bases: 7. The CDR3 covers 14 residues. CDR3 sequence (DNA): TGTGCCAGCAGTCGACAGGGGTCTAGGTCACCCCTCCACTTT. Protein sequence: CASSRQGSRSPLHF.

The gene calls are TRBV2 and TRBJ1-2, with D hard to call. Deletions cut 8 bases from V and 5 bases from J, with 9 bases between. Looked up from germline, CDR1 is SNHLY and CDR2 is FYNNEI. The CDR3 runs 11 residues. The CDR3 nucleotides are TGTGCCAGCCCAGGCAGATATGGCTACACCTTC. This sequence encodes CASPGRYGYTF. Based on the CDR3 plus reference TRBV2 and TRBJ1-2, the full variable domain is EPEVTQTPSHQVTQMGQEVILRCVPISNHLYFYWYRQILGQKVEFLVSFYNNEISEKSEIFDDQFSVERPDGSNFTLKIRSTKLEDSAMYFCASPGRYGYTFGSGTRLTVV.